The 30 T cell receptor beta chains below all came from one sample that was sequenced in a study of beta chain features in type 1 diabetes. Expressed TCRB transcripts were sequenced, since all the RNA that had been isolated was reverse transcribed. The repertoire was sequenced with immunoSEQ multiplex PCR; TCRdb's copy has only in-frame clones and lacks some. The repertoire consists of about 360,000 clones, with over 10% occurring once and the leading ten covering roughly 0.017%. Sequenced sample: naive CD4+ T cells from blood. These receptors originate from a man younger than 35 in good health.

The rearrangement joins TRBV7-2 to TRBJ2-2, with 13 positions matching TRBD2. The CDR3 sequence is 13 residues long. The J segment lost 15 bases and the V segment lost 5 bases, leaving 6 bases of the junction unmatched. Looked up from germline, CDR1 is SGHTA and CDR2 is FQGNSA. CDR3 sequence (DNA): TGTGCCAGCAGCGATGATGGGACTAGCGGGGTGTTTTTT. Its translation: CASSDDGTSGVFF.

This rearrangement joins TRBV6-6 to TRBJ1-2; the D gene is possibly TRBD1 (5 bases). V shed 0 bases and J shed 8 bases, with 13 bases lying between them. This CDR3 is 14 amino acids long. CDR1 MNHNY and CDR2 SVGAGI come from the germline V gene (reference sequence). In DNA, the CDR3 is TGTGCCAGCAGTTACTCGATCGGGGGAATGGGCTACACCTTC. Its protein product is CASSYSIGGMGYTF.

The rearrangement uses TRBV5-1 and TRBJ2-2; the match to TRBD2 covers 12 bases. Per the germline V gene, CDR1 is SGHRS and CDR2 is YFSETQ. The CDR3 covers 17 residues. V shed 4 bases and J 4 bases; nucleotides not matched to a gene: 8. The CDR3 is CASSNRLAGDTTGELFF. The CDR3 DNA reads TGCGCCAGCAGCAACAGACTAGCGGGAGATACCACCGGGGAGCTGTTTTTT.

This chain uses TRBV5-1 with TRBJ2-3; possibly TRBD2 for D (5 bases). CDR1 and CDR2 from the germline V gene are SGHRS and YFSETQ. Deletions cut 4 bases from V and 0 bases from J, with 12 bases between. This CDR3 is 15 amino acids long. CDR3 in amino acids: CASSPQTTSTDTQYF. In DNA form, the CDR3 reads TGCGCCAGCAGCCCGCAGACTACTAGCACAGATACGCAGTATTTT.

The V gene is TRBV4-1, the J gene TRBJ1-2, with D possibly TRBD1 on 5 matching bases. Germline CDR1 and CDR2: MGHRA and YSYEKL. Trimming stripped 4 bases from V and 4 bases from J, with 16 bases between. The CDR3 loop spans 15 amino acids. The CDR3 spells CASSPEVVGGYGYTF. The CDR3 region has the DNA TGCGCCAGCAGCCCGGAGGTGGTCGGGGGCTATGGCTACACCTTC.

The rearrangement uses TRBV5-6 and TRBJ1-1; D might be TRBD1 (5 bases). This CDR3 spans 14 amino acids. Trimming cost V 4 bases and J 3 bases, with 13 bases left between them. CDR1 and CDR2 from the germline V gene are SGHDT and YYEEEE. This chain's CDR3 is CASSGAAGDTEAFF. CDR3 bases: TGTGCCAGCAGCGGGGCGGCCGGAGACACTGAAGCTTTCTTT.

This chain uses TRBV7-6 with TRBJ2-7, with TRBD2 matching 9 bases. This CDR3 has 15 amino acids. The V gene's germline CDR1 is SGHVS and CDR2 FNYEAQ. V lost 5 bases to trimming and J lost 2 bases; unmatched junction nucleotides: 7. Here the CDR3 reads CASSPLPSGAYEQYF. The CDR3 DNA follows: TGTGCCAGCAGCCCCCTCCCTAGCGGGGCCTACGAGCAGTACTTC.

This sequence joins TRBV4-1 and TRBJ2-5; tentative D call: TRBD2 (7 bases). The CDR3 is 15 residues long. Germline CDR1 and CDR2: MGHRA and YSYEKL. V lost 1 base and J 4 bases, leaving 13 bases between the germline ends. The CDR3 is CASSQVGGGGETQYF. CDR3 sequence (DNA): TGCGCCAGCAGCCAAGTCGGGGGCGGGGGAGAGACCCAGTACTTC.

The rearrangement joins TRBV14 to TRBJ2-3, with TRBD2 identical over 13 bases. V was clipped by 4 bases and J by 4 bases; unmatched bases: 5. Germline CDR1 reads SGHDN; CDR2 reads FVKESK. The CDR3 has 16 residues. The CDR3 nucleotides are TGTGCCAGCAGCCTACTAGCGGGGGGGCTGTCAGATACGCAGTATTTT. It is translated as CASSLLAGGLSDTQYF. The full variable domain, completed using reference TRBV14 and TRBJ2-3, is EAGVTQFPSHSVIEKGQTVTLRCDPISGHDNLYWYRRVMGKEIKFLLHFVKESKQDESGMPNNRFLAERTGGTYSTLKVQPAELEDSGVYFCASSLLAGGLSDTQYFGPGTRLTVL.

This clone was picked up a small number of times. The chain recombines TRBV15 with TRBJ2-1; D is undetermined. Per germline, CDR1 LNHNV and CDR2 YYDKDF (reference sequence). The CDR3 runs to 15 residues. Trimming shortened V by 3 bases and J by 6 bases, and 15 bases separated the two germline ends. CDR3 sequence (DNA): TGTGCCACCAGCAGTCTGCCCCCCTCGGGCAATGAGCAGTTCTTC. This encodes CATSSLPPSGNEQFF.

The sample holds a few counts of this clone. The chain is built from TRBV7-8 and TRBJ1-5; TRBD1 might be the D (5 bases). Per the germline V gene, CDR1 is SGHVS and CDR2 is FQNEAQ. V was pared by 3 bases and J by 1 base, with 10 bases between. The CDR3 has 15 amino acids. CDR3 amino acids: CASSFRGGSNQPQHF. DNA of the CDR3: TGTGCCAGCAGCTTCCGCGGGGGAAGCAATCAGCCCCAGCATTTT. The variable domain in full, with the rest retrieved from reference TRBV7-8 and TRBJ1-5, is GAGVSQSPRYKVAKRGQDVALRCDPISGHVSLFWYQQALGQGPEFLTYFQNEAQLDKSGLPSDRFFAERPEGSVSTLKIQRTQQEDSAVYLCASSFRGGSNQPQHFGDGTRLSIL.

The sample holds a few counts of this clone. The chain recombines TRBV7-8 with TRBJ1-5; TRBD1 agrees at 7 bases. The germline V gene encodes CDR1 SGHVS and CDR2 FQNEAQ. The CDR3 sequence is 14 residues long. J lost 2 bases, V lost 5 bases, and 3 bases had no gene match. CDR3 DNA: TGTGCCAGCAGCGTCACAGGGGGCAATCAGCCCCAGCATTTT. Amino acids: CASSVTGGNQPQHF.

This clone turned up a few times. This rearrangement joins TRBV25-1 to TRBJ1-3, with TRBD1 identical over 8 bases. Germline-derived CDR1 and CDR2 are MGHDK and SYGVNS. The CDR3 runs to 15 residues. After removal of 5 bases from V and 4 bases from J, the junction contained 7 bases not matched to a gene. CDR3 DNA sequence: TGTGCCAGCAGTCCGCCCAGGGGGCGGGGAAACACCATATATTTT. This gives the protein CASSPPRGRGNTIYF.

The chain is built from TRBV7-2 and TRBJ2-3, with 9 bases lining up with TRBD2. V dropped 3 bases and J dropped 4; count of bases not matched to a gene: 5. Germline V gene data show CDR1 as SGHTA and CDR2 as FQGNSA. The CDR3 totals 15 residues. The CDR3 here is CASSFSAGGADTQYF. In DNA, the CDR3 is TGTGCCAGCAGCTTTTCAGCGGGGGGTGCAGATACGCAGTATTTT.

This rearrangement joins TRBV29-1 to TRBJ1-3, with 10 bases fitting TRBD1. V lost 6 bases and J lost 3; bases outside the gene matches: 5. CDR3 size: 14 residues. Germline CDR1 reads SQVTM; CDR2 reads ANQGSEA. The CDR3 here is CSVQDRGNGNTIYF. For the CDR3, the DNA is TGCAGCGTACAGGACAGGGGGAATGGAAACACCATATATTTT.

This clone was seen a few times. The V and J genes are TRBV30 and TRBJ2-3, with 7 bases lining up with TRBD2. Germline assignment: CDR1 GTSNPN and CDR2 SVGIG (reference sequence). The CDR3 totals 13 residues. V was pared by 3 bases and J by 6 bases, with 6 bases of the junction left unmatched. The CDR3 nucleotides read TGTGCCTGGAGGGGGGGGGTCGCGGATACGCAGTATTTT. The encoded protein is CAWRGGVADTQYF.

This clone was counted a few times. The CDR3 region is CASSYQNNEQFF. CDR3 sequence (DNA): TGTGCCAGCAGCTACCAGAATAATGAGCAGTTCTTC. The chain joins TRBV7-9 to TRBJ2-1; D is ambiguous. This CDR3 spans 12 amino acids. Looked up from germline, CDR1 is SEHNR and CDR2 is FQNEAQ (reference sequence). Trimming removed 4 bases from V and 7 bases from J, with 8 bases in between.

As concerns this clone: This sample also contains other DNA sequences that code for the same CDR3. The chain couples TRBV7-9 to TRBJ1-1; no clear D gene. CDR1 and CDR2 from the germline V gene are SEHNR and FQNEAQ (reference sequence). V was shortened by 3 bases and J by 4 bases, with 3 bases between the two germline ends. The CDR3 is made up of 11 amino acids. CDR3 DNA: TGTGCCAGCAGCTTTCTCACTGAAGCTTTCTTT. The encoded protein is CASSFLTEAFF.

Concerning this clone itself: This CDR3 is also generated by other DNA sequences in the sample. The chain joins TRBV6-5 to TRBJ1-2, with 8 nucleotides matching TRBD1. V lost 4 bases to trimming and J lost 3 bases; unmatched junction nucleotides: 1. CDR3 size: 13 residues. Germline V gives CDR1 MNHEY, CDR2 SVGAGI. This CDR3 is CASSSTGDYGYTF. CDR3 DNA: TGTGCCAGCAGTTCGACAGGGGACTATGGCTACACCTTC.

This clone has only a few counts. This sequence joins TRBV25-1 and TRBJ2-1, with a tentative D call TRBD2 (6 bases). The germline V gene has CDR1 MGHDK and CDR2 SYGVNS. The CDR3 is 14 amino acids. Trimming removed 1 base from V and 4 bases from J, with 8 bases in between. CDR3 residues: CASSEFGGYNEQFF. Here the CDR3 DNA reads TGTGCCAGCAGTGAATTCGGGGGATACAATGAGCAGTTCTTC.

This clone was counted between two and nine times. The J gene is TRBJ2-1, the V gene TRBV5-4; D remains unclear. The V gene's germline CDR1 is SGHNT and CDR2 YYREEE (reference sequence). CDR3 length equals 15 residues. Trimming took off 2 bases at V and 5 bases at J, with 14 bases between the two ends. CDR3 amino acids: CASSFEVLDDNEQFF. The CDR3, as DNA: TGTGCCAGCAGCTTCGAGGTCCTGGATGACAATGAGCAGTTCTTC.

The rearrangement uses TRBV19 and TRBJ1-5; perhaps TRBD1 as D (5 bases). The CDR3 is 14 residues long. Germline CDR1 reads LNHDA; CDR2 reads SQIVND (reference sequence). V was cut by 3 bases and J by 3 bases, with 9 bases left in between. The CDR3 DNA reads TGTGCCAGTAGTATCGACAGAGACAATCAGCCCCAGCATTTT. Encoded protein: CASSIDRDNQPQHF.

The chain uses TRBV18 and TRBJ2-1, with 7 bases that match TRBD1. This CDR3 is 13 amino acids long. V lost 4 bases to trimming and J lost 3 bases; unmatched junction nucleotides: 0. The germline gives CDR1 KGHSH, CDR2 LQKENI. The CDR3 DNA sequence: TGTGCCAGCTCACGGGACAGCTACAATGAGCAGTTCTTC. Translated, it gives CASSRDSYNEQFF.

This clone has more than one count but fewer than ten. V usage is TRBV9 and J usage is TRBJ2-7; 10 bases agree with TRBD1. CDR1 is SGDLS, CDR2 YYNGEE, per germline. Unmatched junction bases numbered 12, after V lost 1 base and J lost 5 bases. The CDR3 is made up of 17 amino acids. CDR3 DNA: TGTGCCAGCAGCGTATATCCCCCGGGACAGGGGAACGACGAGCAGTACTTC. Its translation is CASSVYPPGQGNDEQYF.

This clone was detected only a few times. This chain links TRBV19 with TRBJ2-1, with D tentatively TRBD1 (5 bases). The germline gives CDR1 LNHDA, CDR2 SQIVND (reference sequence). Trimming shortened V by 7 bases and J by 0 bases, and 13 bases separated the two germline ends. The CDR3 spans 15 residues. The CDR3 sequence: CASTIGVSSYNEQFF. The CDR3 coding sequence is TGTGCCAGTACCATAGGGGTCAGCTCCTACAATGAGCAGTTCTTC.

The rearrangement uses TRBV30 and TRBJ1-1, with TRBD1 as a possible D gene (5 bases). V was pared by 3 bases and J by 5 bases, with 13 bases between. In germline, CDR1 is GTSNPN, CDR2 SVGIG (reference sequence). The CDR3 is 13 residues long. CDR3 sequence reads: CAWSLDRGTEAFF. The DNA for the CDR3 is TGTGCCTGGAGCCTAGATAGGGGAACTGAAGCTTTCTTT.

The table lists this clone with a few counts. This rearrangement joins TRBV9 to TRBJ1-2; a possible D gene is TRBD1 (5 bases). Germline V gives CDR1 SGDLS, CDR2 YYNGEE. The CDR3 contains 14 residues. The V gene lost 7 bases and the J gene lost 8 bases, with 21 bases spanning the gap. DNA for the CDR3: TGTGCCAGCGCGGAGGGTAGAGGGGAGTCCGGCTACACCTTC. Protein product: CASAEGRGESGYTF.

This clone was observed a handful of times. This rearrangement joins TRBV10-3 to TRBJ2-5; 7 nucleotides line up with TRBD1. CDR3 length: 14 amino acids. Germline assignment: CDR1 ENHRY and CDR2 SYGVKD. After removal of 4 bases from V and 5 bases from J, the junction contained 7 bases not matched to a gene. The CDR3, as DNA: TGTGCCATCAGTGTTAATAGCAGGGGGGAGACCCAGTACTTC. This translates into CAISVNSRGETQYF.

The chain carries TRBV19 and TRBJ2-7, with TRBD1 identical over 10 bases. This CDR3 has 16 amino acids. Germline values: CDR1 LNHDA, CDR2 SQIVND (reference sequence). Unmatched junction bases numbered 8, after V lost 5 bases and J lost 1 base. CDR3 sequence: CASSLGGQGSSYEQYF. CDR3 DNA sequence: TGTGCCAGTAGTCTGGGGGGACAGGGGTCTTCCTACGAGCAGTACTTC. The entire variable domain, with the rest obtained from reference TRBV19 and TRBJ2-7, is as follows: DGGITQSPKYLFRKEGQNVTLSCEQNLNHDAMYWYRQDPGQGLRLIYYSQIVNDFQKGDIAEGYSVSREKKESFPLTVTSAQKNPTAFYLCASSLGGQGSSYEQYFGPGTRLTVT.

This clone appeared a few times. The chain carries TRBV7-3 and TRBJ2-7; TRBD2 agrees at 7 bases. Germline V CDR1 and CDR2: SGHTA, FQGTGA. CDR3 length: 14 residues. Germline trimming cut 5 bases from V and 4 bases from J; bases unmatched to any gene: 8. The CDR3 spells CASSGGLPPYEQYF. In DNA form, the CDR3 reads TGTGCCAGCAGCGGGGGACTACCTCCTTACGAGCAGTACTTC.